Listed below are T cell receptor beta chains from one sample, sequenced in a study of spatial heterogeneity in lung cancer. TCRdb redid the calling of the 5' RACE reads with MiXCR, one entry per CDR3 protein. The sample consists of 20,000 to 30,000 distinct CDR3 sequences, around 9.7% of them appearing once. The sample was PBMCs, taken at follow-up. These receptors were collected from a male donor with early-stage non-small cell lung cancer. Both conserved end residues are part of each CDR3. D genes are given only for firm matches. Size is omitted from some rows. Given values are once, few, many or a class for expanded clones.

v_call	j_call	clone_size	d_call	cdr3_aa	cdr3_nt
TRBV5-1	TRBJ2-7	many	-	CASSLEAEQYF	TGCGCCAGCAGCTTGGAGGCCGAGCAGTACTTC
TRBV4-1	TRBJ2-4	-	-	CASSLNGVTYNIQYF	TGCGCCAGCAGCCTCAACGGGGTAACTTACAACATTCAGTACTTC
TRBV18	TRBJ2-7	-	-	CASSPRTGAGSFGEQYF	TGTGCCAGCTCACCACGTACGGGGGCAGGGTCTTTCGGCGAGCAGTACTTC
TRBV11-2	TRBJ2-5	few	-	CASSSRNKETQYF	TGTGCCAGCAGCTCAAGAAATAAAGAGACCCAGTACTTC
TRBV28	TRBJ2-2	-	-	CASTIQGTGELFF	TGTGCCAGCACCATTCAGGGGACAGGGGAGCTGTTTTTT
TRBV7-2	TRBJ2-1	many	TRBD2	CASSRPRTSGGQGYNEQFF	TGTGCCAGCTCGAGGCCTCGGACTAGCGGGGGCCAAGGCTACAATGAGCAGTTCTTC
TRBV29-1	TRBJ2-3	-	TRBD1	CSVSQGAGTDTQYF	TGCAGCGTTTCTCAGGGGGCGGGGACAGATACGCAGTATTTT
TRBV6-5	TRBJ1-3	many	TRBD1	CASSASGTGDPTGNTIYF	TGTGCCAGCAGTGCTTCCGGGACAGGGGATCCCACTGGAAACACCATATATTTT
TRBV5-1	TRBJ1-4	many	-	CASSPEGRKLFF	TGCGCCAGCAGTCCAGAAGGCCGAAAACTGTTTTTT
TRBV27	TRBJ2-7	few	TRBD1	CARGQGNEQYF	TGTGCCAGGGGACAGGGAAACGAGCAGTACTTC
TRBV28	TRBJ1-3	few	-	CASTLPMSSGNTIYF	TGTGCCAGCACCCTACCGATGAGCTCTGGAAACACCATATATTTT
TRBV4-1	TRBJ2-7	many	-	CASSQDLAELAYEQYF	TGCGCCAGCAGCCAAGATTTGGCAGAACTTGCCTACGAGCAGTACTTC
TRBV25-1	TRBJ1-3	-	-	CASSEYRGELSGNTIYF	TGTGCCAGCAGTGAATATAGGGGGGAACTCTCTGGAAACACCATATATTTT
TRBV6-5	TRBJ2-5	many	-	CASSPDSIKTQYF	TGTGCCAGCAGTCCAGACAGTATAAAGACCCAGTACTTC
TRBV7-2	TRBJ1-1	many	TRBD1	CASSLTGTVNTEAFF	TGTGCCAGCAGCCTAACCGGGACAGTGAACACTGAAGCTTTCTTT
TRBV5-5	TRBJ1-1	many	-	CASSGRVNTEAFF	TGTGCCAGCAGTGGGAGGGTGAACACTGAAGCTTTCTTT
TRBV28	TRBJ2-3	-	TRBD2	CASSLISGGYTDTQYF	TGTGCCAGCAGTTTAATCAGCGGGGGGTACACAGATACGCAGTATTTT
TRBV24-1	TRBJ2-1	many	TRBD2	CATSDFRTSGGHNEQFF	TGTGCCACCAGTGATTTTCGGACTAGCGGGGGGCACAATGAGCAGTTCTTC
TRBV7-9	TRBJ2-3	many	-	CASSFGGGVGDTQYF	TGTGCCAGCAGCTTTGGCGGCGGGGTTGGAGATACGCAGTATTTT
TRBV12-3/TRBV12-4	TRBJ2-2	-	-	CASSLAIQPPELFF	TGTGCCAGCAGTTTAGCCATTCAGCCTCCGGAGCTGTTTTTT
TRBV20-1	TRBJ1-1	many	-	CSATTLQGREAFF	TGCAGTGCTACGACGTTACAAGGGAGAGAAGCTTTCTTT
TRBV11-3	TRBJ2-3	few	-	CASSRSASPDTQYF	TGTGCCAGCAGCCGTTCTGCGTCACCAGATACGCAGTATTTT